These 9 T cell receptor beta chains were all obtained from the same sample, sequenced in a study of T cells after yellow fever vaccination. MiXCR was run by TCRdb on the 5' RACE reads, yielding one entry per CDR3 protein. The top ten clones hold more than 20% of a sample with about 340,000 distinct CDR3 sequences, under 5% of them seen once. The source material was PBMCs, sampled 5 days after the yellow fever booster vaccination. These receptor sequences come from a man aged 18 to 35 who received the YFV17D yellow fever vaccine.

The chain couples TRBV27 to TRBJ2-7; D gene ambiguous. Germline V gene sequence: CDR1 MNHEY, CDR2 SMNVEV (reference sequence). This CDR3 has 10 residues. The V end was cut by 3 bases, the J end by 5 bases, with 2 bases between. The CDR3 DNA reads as TGTGCCAGCAGTTTTAACGAGCAGTACGTC. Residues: CASSFNEQYV.

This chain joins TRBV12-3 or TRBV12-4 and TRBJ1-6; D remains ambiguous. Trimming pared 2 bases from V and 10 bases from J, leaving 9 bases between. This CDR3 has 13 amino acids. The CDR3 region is CASSLSSGSPLHF. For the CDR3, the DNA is TGTGCCAGCAGTTTATCTTCGGGATCACCCCTCCACTTT.

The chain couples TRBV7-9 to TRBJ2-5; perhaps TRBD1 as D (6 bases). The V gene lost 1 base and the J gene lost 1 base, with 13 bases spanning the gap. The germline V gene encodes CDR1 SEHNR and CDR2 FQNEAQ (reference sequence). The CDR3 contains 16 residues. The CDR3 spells CASSLVWDKLQETQYF. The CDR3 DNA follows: TGTGCCAGCAGCTTAGTTTGGGACAAACTCCAAGAGACCCAGTACTTC.

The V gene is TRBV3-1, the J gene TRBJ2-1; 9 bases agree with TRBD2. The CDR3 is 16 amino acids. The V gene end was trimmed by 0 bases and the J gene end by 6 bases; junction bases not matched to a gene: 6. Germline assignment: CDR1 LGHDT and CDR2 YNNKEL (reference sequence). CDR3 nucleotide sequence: TGTGCCAGCAGCCAAGATCTTGGCGGGGGGGTCAATGAGCAGTTCTTC. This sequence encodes CASSQDLGGGVNEQFF.

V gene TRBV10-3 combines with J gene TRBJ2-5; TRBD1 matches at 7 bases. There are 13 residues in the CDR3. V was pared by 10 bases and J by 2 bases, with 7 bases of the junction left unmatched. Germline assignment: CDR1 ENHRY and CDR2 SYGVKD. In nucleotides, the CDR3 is TGTGCCAGTCGACAGGGTGGGCAAGAGACCCAGTACTTC. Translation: CASRQGGQETQYF.

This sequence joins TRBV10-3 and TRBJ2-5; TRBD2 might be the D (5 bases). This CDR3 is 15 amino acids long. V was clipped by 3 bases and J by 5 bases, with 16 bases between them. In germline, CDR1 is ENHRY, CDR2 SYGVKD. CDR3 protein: CAISDLTISGETQYF. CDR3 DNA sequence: TGTGCCATCAGTGATCTGACCATTTCGGGGGAGACCCAGTACTTC.

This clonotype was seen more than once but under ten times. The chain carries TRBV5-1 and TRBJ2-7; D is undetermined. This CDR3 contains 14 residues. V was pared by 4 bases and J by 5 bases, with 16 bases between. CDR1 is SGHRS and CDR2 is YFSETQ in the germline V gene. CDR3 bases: TGCGCCAGCAGCCCGCGACCCCCAGGTGACGAGCAGTACTTC. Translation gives CASSPRPPGDEQYF.

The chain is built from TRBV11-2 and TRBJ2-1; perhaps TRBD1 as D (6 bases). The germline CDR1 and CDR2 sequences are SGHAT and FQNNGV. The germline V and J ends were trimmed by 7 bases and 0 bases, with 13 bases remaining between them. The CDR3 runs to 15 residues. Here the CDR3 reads CASTIQGSSYNEQFF. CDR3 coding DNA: TGTGCCAGCACAATACAGGGAAGCTCCTACAATGAGCAGTTCTTC.

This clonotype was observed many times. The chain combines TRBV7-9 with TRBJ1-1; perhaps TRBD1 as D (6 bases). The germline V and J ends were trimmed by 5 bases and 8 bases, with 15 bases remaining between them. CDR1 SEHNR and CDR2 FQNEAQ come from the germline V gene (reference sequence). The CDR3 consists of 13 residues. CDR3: CASSPGDIGEAFF. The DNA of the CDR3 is TGTGCCAGCAGCCCTGGGGACATTGGGGAAGCTTTCTTT.